The 10 T cell receptor beta chains in this list originate from one sample, sequenced in a study of graft-versus-host responses after intestinal transplantation. Their antigens remain unidentified. The method was immunoSEQ multiplex PCR; TCRdb's version includes in-frame clones alone and lacks a portion of them. The profile shows about 100,000 clones, more than 75% of them singletons. The sample was unstimulated CD4+ T cells sorted from spleen or lymph node cells, taken before transplant. Every receptor here comes from a human donor who was the organ donor for an intestinal transplant.

This sequence joins TRBV30 and TRBJ1-6; D unresolved. Deletions cut 0 bases from V and 8 bases from J, with 14 bases between. The germline CDR1 and CDR2 sequences are GTSNPN and SVGIG (reference sequence). The CDR3 length is 15 residues. The chain's CDR3 is CAWSVRELIDSPLHF. Written as DNA, the CDR3 is TGTGCCTGGAGTGTGCGGGAGCTGATTGATTCACCCCTCCACTTT.

The chain links TRBV28 to TRBJ1-5; D is possibly TRBD1 (5 bases). There are 17 residues in the CDR3. CDR1 MDHEN and CDR2 SYDVKM come from the germline V gene. V lost 3 bases, J lost 4 bases, and 19 bases lay in between. The CDR3 loop is CASSLAGVGGMNQPQHF. CDR3 DNA: TGTGCCAGCAGTTTGGCGGGGGTGGGTGGTATGAATCAGCCCCAGCATTTT.

The chain has TRBV27 and TRBJ2-3, with 7 bases matching TRBD2. V was clipped by 5 bases and J by 1 base; unmatched bases: 9. Germline V gene lookup returns CDR1 MNHEY and CDR2 SMNVEV (reference sequence). There are 16 residues in the CDR3. The CDR3 DNA reads TGTGCCAGCAGTGAATTCAGCGGGGCCCGCACAGATACGCAGTATTTT. As protein: CASSEFSGARTDTQYF.

The chain recombines TRBV7-6 with TRBJ2-7; TRBD1 matches 8 bases. Germline assignment: CDR1 SGHVS and CDR2 FNYEAQ. This CDR3 region has 16 residues. The V and J ends lost 1 base and 5 bases, in that order; junction bases with no gene match: 10. The CDR3 DNA reads as TGTGCCAGCAGCTTAGTTCGAGGGCAGGGGGCTCACGAGCAGTACTTC. As protein: CASSLVRGQGAHEQYF.

The chain joins TRBV10-2 to TRBJ1-5, with D uncertain. The CDR3 has 13 amino acids. Trimming removed 7 bases from V and 1 base from J, with 8 bases in between. The germline V gene encodes CDR1 WSHSY and CDR2 SAAADI. CDR3 DNA: TGCGCCAGCAAGGATAACAGCAATCAGCCCCAGCATTTT. Translated, it gives CASKDNSNQPQHF.

The chain recombines TRBV27 with TRBJ2-2; 7 nucleotides match TRBD2. J gave up 7 bases and V 6 bases, and 14 bases lay outside the gene matches. This CDR3 comprises 16 residues. Germline V gene lookup returns CDR1 MNHEY and CDR2 SMNVEV (reference sequence). The DNA of the CDR3 is TGTGCCAGCAGAAAACTCGGGACTAAAGCACACGGGGAGCTGTTTTTT. This encodes CASRKLGTKAHGELFF.

J is TRBJ2-7 and V is TRBV30, with TRBD1 identical over 7 bases. Germline CDR1 GTSNPN, CDR2 SVGIG (reference sequence). The CDR3 runs 13 residues. V was clipped by 5 bases and J by 3 bases; unmatched bases: 7. The CDR3, as DNA: TGTGCCTGGGCCTCGACAGGGTACTACGAGCAGTACTTC. Its translation: CAWASTGYYEQYF.

This clone is a singleton in its sample. The chain has TRBV27 and TRBJ1-3; D call uncertain. The CDR3 loop spans 12 amino acids. The V gene lost 6 bases and the J gene lost 0 bases, with 3 bases spanning the gap. The germline CDR1 and CDR2 sequences are MNHEY and SMNVEV (reference sequence). DNA of the CDR3: TGTGCCAGCAGGAGCTCTGGAAACACCATATATTTT. It is translated as CASRSSGNTIYF.

The chain has TRBV19 and TRBJ2-1; either TRBD1 or TRBD2 may fit D (6 bases each). The CDR3 has 15 residues. Germline lookup yields CDR1 LNHDA and CDR2 SQIVND (reference sequence). V was trimmed by 2 bases and J by 8 bases, leaving 16 bases between them. The CDR3 DNA sequence: TGTGCCAGTAGTATATCGGGGGCCGGTAGGTATGAGCAGTTCTTC. The encoded protein is CASSISGAGRYEQFF.

This chain connects TRBV30 to TRBJ1-1; tentatively, D is TRBD1 (6 bases). Germline V CDR1 and CDR2: GTSNPN, SVGIG (reference sequence). The length of the CDR3 is 14 residues. The V end was cut by 2 bases, the J end by 3 bases, with 13 bases between. DNA for the CDR3: TGTGCCTGGAGTAATAGGTACAGGGACACTGAAGCTTTCTTT. Translated, it gives CAWSNRYRDTEAFF. Full variable domain (rest looked up from reference TRBV30 and TRBJ1-1): SQTIHQWPATLVQPVGSPLSLECTVEGTSNPNLYWYRQAAGRGLQLLFYSVGIGQISSEVPQNLSASRPQDRQFILSSKKLLLSDSGFYLCAWSNRYRDTEAFFGQGTRLTVV.